This T cell receptor beta chain was sequenced during a study of blood T cell repertoires in COVID-19. Study information: Samples came from the United States, Italy and Spain, spanning acute and convalescent COVID-19. From T cells, B-cell-depleted T cells, or PBMCs came the material, which was cDNA or gDNA.

In the study's own analysis: Amplification with reference gene primers provided the estimates of nucleated cell counts. Clones were read by immunoSEQ multiplex PCR, and TCRdb kept only the in-frame ones, dropping some. Clone size and the V and J calls come from that table; the DNA yielded D and trimming. The top ten clones hold 9.5% to 15% of a sample with roughly 190,000 clones, 70% to 85% of them seen once. Per germline, CDR1 LNHDA and CDR2 SQIVND (reference sequence). This CDR3 is 15 amino acids long. With V trimmed by 7 bases and J by 5 bases, 10 bases remained unmatched. Sample: peripheral blood. This clonotype originated in a woman aged 50 to 60 with acute or convalescent COVID-19. The rearrangement links TRBV19 to TRBJ1-5, with 8 bases identical to TRBD1. The DNA of the CDR3 is TGTGCCAGTAAGAGGACAGGGAATATAGATCAGCCCCAGCATTTT. Encoded protein: CASKRTGNIDQPQHF.